This T cell receptor (beta chain) was found in a study of CD8+CD57+ T cells in acquired aplastic anemia (dated by TCRdb to between 2017 and 2018). Concerning the study at large: A mean of approximately 2.9 ug of DNA, ranging from roughly 0.19 to 30 ug, was extracted from sorted CD4+ and CD8+ cells. CD8+CD57+ expansion was defined as frequency above the mean frequency observed in healthy subjects. Study-wide findings and limitations: Patients and healthy controls showed no significant difference in CD8+ Simpson's diversity (P=0.060). Roughly 30 CD8+ CDR3 sequences were shared between patients and controls but appeared highly expressed in patients and within their immunodominant clones.

TCR beta VDJ combination and CDR3 sequence profiling used genomic DNA as the template. An Illumina HiSeq 2000 was the platform used for TCR repertoire sequencing. On the authors' methods: TRBV/TRBJ rearrangement plots, CDR3 size and DJ length profiles, and Simpson's diversity index were used to assess repertoires. The most abundant DNA sequence in the deep sequencing data was taken as the immunodominant clone. CDR3 amino acid sequences were checked for sharing between subjects and were compared against published repertoires and the VDJdb database. TCRdb reworked the public reads: Q25 trimming with fastp, MiXCR clone assembly, productive beta chains retained. Duplicate CDR3 protein sequences are folded into a single record with the most common DNA and genes. V and J calls and clone size were set by TCRdb, not the authors. The sample table shows some 180,000 distinct CDR3 sequences, and 63% are seen once. The ten largest account for about two fifths of the sample.

Expansion of CD8+CD57+ cells had been shown by flow cytometry in the patients chosen for sequencing. Every patient had a diagnosis of severe acquired aplastic anemia based on International Study of Aplastic Anemia and Agranulocytosis and Camitta criteria. No therapy had been received by the patients at the time of blood sampling. TCR repertoires of sorted CD4+ and CD8+ blood T cells from severe aplastic anemia patients and healthy subjects were deep-sequenced in the study. Patients were enrolled under clinicaltrials.gov protocols 00001620, 01623167, 00001397, 00071045, 00081523 and 00961064 in the USA. Ficoll-Paque density gradient centrifugation was used to isolate peripheral blood mononuclear cells. CD4+ and CD8+ T cells were sorted by FACS or magnetic beads before DNA extraction. On this clonotype: Its binding antigen is unknown. One base away there is no much larger clone; base qualities are not given.

From the germline V gene (reference sequence), CDR1 is WNHNN and CDR2 is SYGVQD. The CDR3, cysteine through phenylalanine, is 16 amino acids long. Kept here is only the CDR3 DNA, which spans 48 bases and is read in frame from base 1. V is cut by 0 bases and J by 4 bases, and the space between the germline ends is 15 bases. This TCR came from a human donor with aplastic anemia. Recombination linked TRBV10-1 to TRBJ1-2; no confident D gene assignment can be made. Sequencing was performed on sorted CD4+, CD8+, or CD8+CD57+ T cells (not recorded which) from PBMCs. The nucleotide sequence is TGCGCCAGCAGTGAGTCCAGTCGCAGTCCGCTCTATGGCTACACCTTC. Its translation is CASSESSRSPLYGYTF.